Listed below are T cell receptor beta chains from one sample, sequenced in a study of T cells and Merkel cell carcinoma outcomes. Using immunoSEQ multiplex PCR, the repertoire was profiled, and TCRdb retains in-frame clones only, with some absent. In the table there are over 7,500 clones, 84% of which are singletons. The sequenced sample was tumor tissue from Merkel cell carcinoma. These receptors originate from a human donor with Merkel cell carcinoma. CDR3s include the opening cysteine and the closing phenylalanine or tryptophan. Fields, in order: CDR3 DNA, CDR3 protein, V gene, J gene, clone size, D gene. D genes are given only for firm matches. Some rows have no size entry. The others give once, few or many, or a class for an expanded clone.

TGCGCCAGCAGCCCACAGGGGGCTAAAGCTAATGAAAAACTGTTTTTT,CASSPQGAKANEKLFF,TRBV5-1,TRBJ1-4,NA,TRBD1
TGTGCCAGCAGCTTTACTAAGTCGCAGCAGTTCTTC,CASSFTKSQQFF,TRBV5-6,TRBJ2-1,NA,NA
TGTGCCAGCAGCCAAAAGACAGGGGGGCTGCAAGAGACCCAGTACTTC,CASSQKTGGLQETQYF,TRBV7-2,TRBJ2-5,few,TRBD1
TGTGCCAGCAGTTACTCGGAGGGGGTAGCGGGGGCCGAGCAGTACTTC,CASSYSEGVAGAEQYF,TRBV6-5,TRBJ2-7,NA,TRBD2
TGTGCCAGCAGCTTAGCGCTGGCAGGGGATGAAAAACTATTTTTT,CASSLALAGDEKLFF,TRBV7-9,TRBJ1-4,NA,NA
TGTGCCAGCAGCCTCCAGGACAGCCTAAACTATGGCTACACCTTC,CASSLQDSLNYGYTF,TRBV4-2,TRBJ1-2,NA,NA
TGTGCCAGCAGCCTAACAGAGAACACTGAAGCTTTCTTT,CASSLTENTEAFF,TRBV5-8,TRBJ1-1,NA,NA
TGTGCCAGCAGTGAGCTCAGGGACTATGGCTACACCTTC,CASSELRDYGYTF,TRBV25-1,TRBJ1-2,NA,NA
TGTGCCAGCAGCCCGCCTAGCGGGGGAACCTACGAGCAGTACTTC,CASSPPSGGTYEQYF,TRBV6-6,TRBJ2-7,NA,TRBD2
TGTGCCAGCAGTTCAAATCCCCCCTACAATAATTCACCCCTCCACTTT,CASSSNPPYNNSPLHF,TRBV5-4,TRBJ1-6,NA,NA
TGCGCCAGCAGCCGAGTAGGGGCTAGCCGAAATACAGATACGCAGTATTTT,CASSRVGASRNTDTQYF,TRBV4-3,TRBJ2-3,NA,NA
TGTGCCAGTACCTTTTCTAGCGGGGTTAACAATGAGCAGTTCTTC,CASTFSSGVNNEQFF,TRBV19,TRBJ2-1,NA,TRBD2
TGTGCCAGCAACGGACAGGGAAGAAACACTGAAGCTTTCTTT,CASNGQGRNTEAFF,TRBV28,TRBJ1-1,NA,TRBD1
TGTGCCAGCAGCTGGACAGGGGGATATAATTCACCCCTCCACTTT,CASSWTGGYNSPLHF,TRBV5-6,TRBJ1-6,NA,TRBD1
TGTGCCAGCAGCTTAGATCTGGGGTTAGGCTCTGGAAACACCATATATTTT,CASSLDLGLGSGNTIYF,TRBV7-9,TRBJ1-3,NA,NA
TGTGCCAGCAGCTTAGACAGGGGACCCTACGAGCAGTACTTC,CASSLDRGPYEQYF,TRBV13,TRBJ2-7,NA,TRBD1
TGTGCCAGCAGCTTAGAGGGGGCCGCTAGCACAGATACGCAGTATTTT,CASSLEGAASTDTQYF,TRBV7-8,TRBJ2-3,NA,TRBD1
TGTGCCAGCAGCTTGGCGGGGAAGGAGACCCAGTACTTC,CASSLAGKETQYF,TRBV5-4,TRBJ2-5,NA,NA
TGTGCCAGCTCCGCGGGGGCGAGGTACAATGAGCAGTTCTTC,CASSAGARYNEQFF,TRBV11-3,TRBJ2-1,NA,NA
TGTGCCAGCAGCCCAGGACGGAGCTCCTACAATGAGCAGTTCTTC,CASSPGRSSYNEQFF,TRBV7-9,TRBJ2-1,NA,NA
TGTGCCAGTAGCGTCGGCGGAAGCTCCTATAATTCACCCCTCCACTTT,CASSVGGSSYNSPLHF,TRBV19,TRBJ1-6,NA,NA
TGTGCCAGTGCCAACAACCGGCACACCGGGGAGCTGTTTTTT,CASANNRHTGELFF,TRBV19,TRBJ2-2,NA,NA
TGTGCCAGCTCACCGACCGCTCCGGGACAGGGGACTTCACCCCTCCACTTT,CASSPTAPGQGTSPLHF,TRBV18,TRBJ1-6,NA,TRBD1
TGCGCCAGCAGTCGCCAACAGGGTTCCACTGAAGCTTTCTTT,CASSRQQGSTEAFF,TRBV4-1,TRBJ1-1,NA,NA
TGTGCCAGCAGCTTGGTTACAGGGGCAGATACGCAGTATTTT,CASSLVTGADTQYF,TRBV5-5,TRBJ2-3,few,TRBD1
TGCGCCAGCAGCTTTGGACAGGGGCGAACCGGGGAGCTGTTTTTT,CASSFGQGRTGELFF,TRBV5-1,TRBJ2-2,NA,TRBD1
TGTGCCAGCAGCTTAGACCCCGGAACGTTTGACAACTATGGCTACACCTTT,CASSLDPGTFDNYGYTF,TRBV11-2,TRBJ1-2,once,NA
TGTGCCAGCAGTTTGCGGGGGGCAGGCACAGATACGCAGTATTTT,CASSLRGAGTDTQYF,TRBV28,TRBJ2-3,NA,TRBD2
TGTGCCAGCTCAACTTGGGACAGCCTCATGAACACTGAAGCTTTCTTT,CASSTWDSLMNTEAFF,TRBV18,TRBJ1-1,NA,TRBD1
TGTGCCAGCAGCTTGGTGTTAGGGGGCGGATTAAACACTGAAGCTTTCTTT,CASSLVLGGGLNTEAFF,TRBV5-5,TRBJ1-1,NA,TRBD1
TGTGCCAGCAGCTTTATAGGGGTAGATACGCAGTATTTT,CASSFIGVDTQYF,TRBV7-2,TRBJ2-3,NA,NA
TGTGCCATCAGTGAGCCATACCCCGGGACAGGGCTAGGCTACACCTTC,CAISEPYPGTGLGYTF,TRBV10-3,TRBJ1-2,NA,TRBD1
TGCAGCGTCGCAAGCCCCGGGGTCACAGGGGAGACCCAGTACTTC,CSVASPGVTGETQYF,TRBV29-1,TRBJ2-5,once,NA
TGCAGTGCTAGAGAGGGAAACATTCAGTACTTC,CSAREGNIQYF,TRBV20-1,TRBJ2-4,NA,NA
TGTGCCAGCAGCTTACTGGACAGGGCGTACGAGCAGTACTTC,CASSLLDRAYEQYF,TRBV7-8,TRBJ2-7,NA,TRBD1
TGTGCCAGCAGCTTAGTCGGACAGGGGGTGAAAGCTTTCTTT,CASSLVGQGVKAFF,TRBV7-6,TRBJ1-1,few,TRBD1
TGTGCCAGCAGCTTCCGAACCGGGGAGCTGTTTTTT,CASSFRTGELFF,TRBV5-6,TRBJ2-2,NA,NA
TGTGCCAGCAGCCGTCTGGGGCGTCCTCAAGAGCCCCAGTACTTC,CASSRLGRPQEPQYF,TRBV6-6,TRBJ2-5,NA,NA
TGTGCCAGCAGCTTGGGAGACAGACGTACCTATGGCTACACCTTC,CASSLGDRRTYGYTF,TRBV5-4,TRBJ1-2,NA,NA
TGCGCCAGCAGCGGGAGGACAGGGGAACGCTATGGCTACACCTTC,CASSGRTGERYGYTF,TRBV5-1,TRBJ1-2,NA,TRBD1
TGTGCCAGCAGCTTGGAGGGGTCCACCGGGGAGCTGTTTTTT,CASSLEGSTGELFF,TRBV7-9,TRBJ2-2,NA,NA
TGTGCCAGCAGCCAGACAGGGGGTACGCAGTATTTT,CASSQTGGTQYF,TRBV7-9,TRBJ2-3,NA,TRBD1
TGCGCCAGCAGCGACCTAACTAATGAAAAACTGTTTTTT,CASSDLTNEKLFF,TRBV5-1,TRBJ1-4,NA,NA
TGTGCCAGCTCAACAGGGGGGACAAATCAGCCCCAGCATTTT,CASSTGGTNQPQHF,TRBV18,TRBJ1-5,NA,TRBD1